The rows below give T cell receptor beta chains drawn from one sample of a study of blood T cell repertoires in COVID-19. Data came from immunoSEQ multiplex PCR; TCRdb stores just in-frame clones and leaves some out. The table lists fewer than 85,000 clones, approximately 79% of them singletons. Sequencing input: peripheral blood. Source of these receptors: a human donor with acute or convalescent COVID-19. The donor label of this sample is uncertain. CDR3s include the opening cysteine and the closing phenylalanine or tryptophan. D genes are given only for firm matches. Not all rows give a size; the values are once, few, many and, for expanded clones, a class.

15 once NA TRBJ2-2 TRBV5-1 TGCGCCAGCAGCCCAAACAAAGCGAACACCGGGGAGCTGTTTTTT CASSPNKANTGELFF
15 NA TRBD1 TRBJ1-2 TRBV27 TGTGCCAGCAGGCTCTTGACAGGGGGCGTGGGTGGCTACACCTTC CASRLLTGGVGGYTF
16 NA TRBD2 TRBJ2-5 TRBV4-3 TGCGCCAGCAGCTTCTCGACTAGCGGGAGCGTAGAGACCCAGTACTTC CASSFSTSGSVETQYF
15 NA TRBD1 TRBJ1-2 TRBV7-9 TGTGCCAGCAGCCCGTTGGGGACAGGTCGAACTGGCTACACCTTC CASSPLGTGRTGYTF
13 few NA TRBJ2-7 TRBV6-5 TGTGCCAGCAGCCCAGCTGGAGCCTACGAGCAGTACTTC CASSPAGAYEQYF
14 NA NA TRBJ2-1 TRBV11-1 TGTGCCAGCAGGGGCGACGCCACCTACAATGAGCAGTTCTTC CASRGDATYNEQFF
15 few TRBD1 TRBJ1-3 TRBV3-1/TRBV3-2 TGTGCCAGCAGTAACAGGGGGAGCTCTGGAAACACCATATATTTT CASSNRGSSGNTIYF
15 once NA TRBJ2-3 TRBV7-2 TGTGCCAGCAGCCCCCAGGCTACCGCCACAGATACGCAGTATTTT CASSPQATATDTQYF
15 NA TRBD1 TRBJ1-2 TRBV9 TGTGCCAGCAGCGGGGGACAGGGGGTAAACTATGGCTACACCTTC CASSGGQGVNYGYTF
13 NA NA TRBJ1-5 TRBV6-6 TGTGCCAGCAGTTACGAAGGCCGCGGACCCCAGCATTTT CASSYEGRGPQHF
12 few NA TRBJ2-7 TRBV30 TGTGCCTGGAGTCGGGTGGTCTACGAGCAGTACTTC CAWSRVVYEQYF
15 once TRBD2 TRBJ2-7 TRBV7-2 TGTGCCAGCGCCACGGGAGGGAAGTCCTCCTACGAGCAGTACTTC CASATGGKSSYEQYF
16 NA NA TRBJ2-3 TRBV5-5 TGTGCCAGCAGCTTAGGGCAGGGGCTCGGCGCAGATACGCAGTATTTT CASSLGQGLGADTQYF
14 NA TRBD1 TRBJ1-2 TRBV6-2/TRBV6-3 TGTGCCAGCAGTTACTTCGGGACAGGGAGAGGCTACACCTTC CASSYFGTGRGYTF
11 many NA TRBJ1-1 TRBV20-1 TGCAGTGCTACCTATAACACTGAAGCTTTCTTT CSATYNTEAFF
13 NA NA TRBJ2-7 TRBV7-3 TGTGCCAGCAGCCCGACAGGAGGCGGCGAGCAGTACTTC CASSPTGGGEQYF
13 once TRBD1 TRBJ1-1 TRBV6-4 TGTGCCAGCAGCCGCCAGGGGGGCACTGAAGCTTTCTTT CASSRQGGTEAFF
15 NA TRBD1 TRBJ1-4 TRBV15 TGTGCCACCAGCAGAGATACAGGGGGGAATGAAAAACTGTTTTTT CATSRDTGGNEKLFF
16 once NA TRBJ2-1 TRBV5-6 TGTGCCAGCAGCCCGATCGGGGGAGGAATGTACAATGAGCAGTTCTTC CASSPIGGGMYNEQFF
14 NA NA TRBJ2-1 TRBV27 TGTGCCAGCAGTTTCCCGGGAGACTACAATGAGCAGTTCTTC CASSFPGDYNEQFF
13 NA TRBD1 TRBJ1-4 TRBV19 TGTGCCAGTGGGGACAGACTTAATGAAAAACTGTTTTTT CASGDRLNEKLFF
13 NA NA TRBJ2-3 TRBV27 TGTGCCAGCAACGACAGGTTCACAGATACGCAGTATTTT CASNDRFTDTQYF
12 NA NA TRBJ2-1 TRBV6-5 TGTGCCAGCAGTTACTCCGGCAATGAGCAGTTCTTC CASSYSGNEQFF
16 few TRBD2 TRBJ2-3 TRBV4-2 TGTGCCAGCAGCCCGCTTGGCGCGGGAGGCACAGATACGCAGTATTTT CASSPLGAGGTDTQYF
14 NA NA TRBJ1-1 TRBV5-5 TGTGCCAGCAGCTTGGTGTTAGGGGACACTGAAGCTTTCTTT CASSLVLGDTEAFF
15 NA NA TRBJ1-5 TRBV5-1 TGCGCCAGCAGCTTGGGAGACAGCCCGAATCAGCCCCAGCATTTT CASSLGDSPNQPQHF
14 NA NA TRBJ2-5 TRBV7-2 TGTGCCAGCAGTCTAGACCCCTCGAGGGAGACCCAGTACTTC CASSLDPSRETQYF
15 NA TRBD2 TRBJ2-3 TRBV30 TGTGCCTGGAGCCCAAGCGGGAGGAAGGTTGATACGCAGTATTTT CAWSPSGRKVDTQYF
16 few TRBD1 TRBJ1-2 TRBV7-9 TGTGCCAGCAGCAGGACAGACAGGGTTTTAAACTATGGCTACACCTTC CASSRTDRVLNYGYTF
11 NA NA TRBJ2-3 TRBV12-3/TRBV12-4 TGTGCCAGCAGTGCCGGAGATACGCAGTATTTT CASSAGDTQYF
13 NA NA TRBJ1-1 TRBV6-5 TGTGCCAGCAGTCCCCAGGGTAGGACTGAAGCTTTCTTT CASSPQGRTEAFF
15 NA NA TRBJ2-1 TRBV7-2 TGTGCCAGCAGCTTAGCTTGGCTAGCGAACAATGAGCAGTTCTTC CASSLAWLANNEQFF
15 NA TRBD2 TRBJ2-3 TRBV7-9 TGTGCCAGCAGCCGCTGGCGGGAGGACGCAGATACGCAGTATTTT CASSRWREDADTQYF
14 NA TRBD1 TRBJ1-4 TRBV28 TGTGCCAGCAGCCTCGGACAGGGTTGGGAAAAACTGTTTTTT CASSLGQGWEKLFF
13 NA NA TRBJ2-1 TRBV5-8 TGTGCCAGCAGTCCACCAGCCTACAATGAGCAGTTCTTC CASSPPAYNEQFF
13 NA TRBD1 TRBJ2-5 TRBV28 TGTGCCAGCAGTTTACAGGGGGCCGAGACCCAGTACTTC CASSLQGAETQYF
13 NA NA TRBJ1-1 TRBV5-4 TGTGCCAGCAGCCGGGGGGGGAACACTGAAGCTTTCTTT CASSRGGNTEAFF
18 once TRBD2 TRBJ2-1 TRBV11-2 TGTGCCAGCAGCTTACAACTGGGACTAGCGGGGGGGCCGGGTGAGCAGTTCTTC CASSLQLGLAGGPGEQFF
13 few TRBD1 TRBJ1-2 TRBV3-1/TRBV3-2 TGTGCCAGCAGCCATAGACAGGGGGATGGCTACACCTTC CASSHRQGDGYTF
12 NA TRBD2 TRBJ2-1 TRBV7-9 TGTGCCAGCAGCCCTTCTAGCGGGGGCGAGTTCTTC CASSPSSGGEFF
15 NA TRBD1 TRBJ1-1 TRBV5-4 TGTGCCAGCAGCATCCGGGACAGAGAGAACACTGAAGCTTTCTTT CASSIRDRENTEAFF
14 NA TRBD2 TRBJ2-1 TRBV5-1 TGCGCCAGCAGACTGGGACTAGCGGGTTCGGAGCAGTTCTTC CASRLGLAGSEQFF
13 few NA TRBJ1-1 TRBV25-1 TGTGCCAGCGATTCCCCGGTGAACACTGAAGCTTTCTTT CASDSPVNTEAFF
13 NA NA TRBJ2-5 TRBV12-3/TRBV12-4 TGTGCCAGCAGCTTTAGCAGTAAAGAGACCCAGTACTTC CASSFSSKETQYF
18 NA NA TRBJ1-6 TRBV9 TGTGCCAGCAGCGTAGAAGGGGCCGACCTCGAGGTTGTTTCACCCCTCCACTTT CASSVEGADLEVVSPLHF
15 NA TRBD2 TRBJ2-1 TRBV24-1 TGTGCCACCAGTGATCCTAGCGGGAGTAGGGATAGGCAGTTCTTC CATSDPSGSRDRQFF
14 NA NA TRBJ1-5 TRBV10-3 TGTGCCATCAGTGAGTCGACGCCAGGTCAGCCCCAGCATTTT CAISESTPGQPQHF
16 NA TRBD1 TRBJ2-3 TRBV11-1 TGTGCCAGCAGCTTGGGGACAGGGAATCGGGGAGATACGCAGTATTTT CASSLGTGNRGDTQYF
13 NA NA TRBJ2-1 TRBV7-2 TGTGCCAGCGTGAGGCTAGCCTACAATGAGCAGTTCTTC CASVRLAYNEQFF
19 NA TRBD1 TRBJ2-4 TRBV19 TGTGCCAGTAGTACTAAGACAGGGGGCGGGGGCTCGGCCAAAAACATTCAGTACTTC CASSTKTGGGGSAKNIQYF
17 NA NA TRBJ2-1 TRBV10-1 TGCGCCAGCAGTGAGAGTGGCAGGCGGGCCCATCCCAATGAGCAGTTCTTC CASSESGRRAHPNEQFF
13 few NA TRBJ2-7 TRBV24-1 TGTGCCACCAGTGCCCAAGCGCGGAGCGAGCAGTACTTC CATSAQARSEQYF
16 NA TRBD1 TRBJ1-5 TRBV3-1/TRBV3-2 TGTGCCAGCAGCCAAAGGGGGCCTGATAGTGGTCAGCCCCAGCATTTT CASSQRGPDSGQPQHF
15 NA TRBD1 TRBJ2-3 TRBV19 TGTGCCAGTAGGAGGGAGGGACAGGGCCCAGATACGCAGTATTTT CASRREGQGPDTQYF
14 NA NA TRBJ1-6 TRBV2 TGTGCCAGCAGTGGACAGCGAAATAATTCACCCCTCCACTTT CASSGQRNNSPLHF
14 NA NA TRBJ2-7 TRBV5-4 TGTGCCAGCACCGAACAGGGTATATCGTACGAGCAGTACTTC CASTEQGISYEQYF
14 NA NA TRBJ1-4 TRBV18 TGTGCCAGCTCACGAAACAGTCAGAATGAAAAACTGTTTTTT CASSRNSQNEKLFF
15 NA NA TRBJ2-2 TRBV5-1 TGCGCCAGCAGCTTGGTGGGGCTAGACACCGGGGAGCTGTTTTTT CASSLVGLDTGELFF
17 NA NA TRBJ2-7 TRBV4-1 TGCGCCAGCAGCCAAGATGGCCCCCGGGACACCTCCTACGAGCAGTACTTC CASSQDGPRDTSYEQYF
15 NA NA TRBJ1-2 TRBV28 TGTGCCAGCAGTCCATACCCACCCCCAGGCTATGGCTACACCTTC CASSPYPPPGYGYTF